The source of this T cell receptor beta chain is a study of prognosis after radiotherapy for stage I lung cancer. At the level of the study: With around 13 men and several women, the cohort's median age was roughly 70 years, range about 50–85. The study recorded squamous cell carcinoma in roughly 7 patients and adenocarcinoma in fewer than 15. Study-wide points: Nobody established whether the expanded TCR clones were specific to the tumor. The study found lower Shannon entropy after stereotactic body radiation therapy in patients who developed distant metastases.

Germline V gene data show CDR1 as SSHAT and CDR2 as FNYEAQ (reference sequence). CDR3 length equals 14 residues. Of note for this clonotype: The target antigen is unknown. An end of the junction does not agree with germline; a read error may underlie this.

Using two-round multiplex PCR, the authors amplified TCR beta CDR3 from genomic DNA. For every TRBV and TRBJ gene, a specific primer was used in first-round PCR. TCRdb itself ran the multiplex PCR reads through MiXCR, one entry per CDR3 protein. The table has about 36,000 distinct CDR3 sequences, under 40% seen once. This chain joins TRBV7-7 and TRBJ2-1; 8 positions agree with TRBD1. Sequencing used PBMCs, obtained before or after stereotactic body radiation therapy (not recorded which). The receptor comes from a donor over 45 with non-small cell lung cancer. CDR3 DNA: TGTGCTAGCAGCTCGGGACAGGAGGACAGTGAGCAGTTCTTC. Translated: CASSSGQEDSEQFF.